The 21 T cell receptor beta chains in this list originate from one sample, sequenced in a study of cytomegalovirus exposure and HLA in healthy donors. 13 Jbeta primers and 60 Vbeta primers were used for the PCR. The assay was immunoSEQ multiplex PCR, and TCRdb's table has in-frame clones only and misses some. The sample yields fewer than 200,000 clones, around 84% seen once. The source material was PBMCs. The receptors come from a man aged 35-49 years in good health and CMV-seropositive.

The rearrangement uses TRBV9 and TRBJ2-3; 10 nucleotides align to TRBD2. The CDR3 totals 16 residues. The germline V gene encodes CDR1 SGDLS and CDR2 YYNGEE. V gave up 0 bases and J gave up 5 bases; unmatched junction bases: 6. In nucleotides, the CDR3 is TGTGCCAGCAGCGTAGGTCTAGCGGGAGAGCGAGATACGCAGTATTTT. Translating it yields CASSVGLAGERDTQYF.

This chain links TRBV7-8 with TRBJ2-3; 8 bases align to TRBD1. The ends lost 2 bases at V and 6 bases at J; junction bases unmatched: 7. Germline V gene lookup returns CDR1 SGHVS and CDR2 FQNEAQ. This CDR3 is built from 15 residues. DNA for the CDR3: TGTGCCAGCAGCTTACTAACAGGGGGTTGGGATACGCAGTATTTT. It specifies CASSLLTGGWDTQYF.

The chain employs TRBV18 and TRBJ1-5; tentative D call: TRBD1 (5 bases). Trimming shortened V by 4 bases and J by 6 bases, and 10 bases separated the two germline ends. This CDR3 comprises 13 residues. CDR1 is KGHSH and CDR2 is LQKENI in the germline V gene. The CDR3 reads CASSLSGVQPQHF. The CDR3 DNA reads TGTGCCAGCTCACTATCGGGGGTTCAGCCCCAGCATTTT.

The rearrangement links TRBV7-7 to TRBJ1-6, with D maybe TRBD1 (5 bases). This CDR3 has 14 amino acids. Trimming removed 1 base from V and 10 bases from J, with 11 bases in between. The germline CDR1 and CDR2 sequences are SSHAT and FNYEAQ (reference sequence). The CDR3 DNA sequence: TGTGCCAGCAGCTTAGGCGGGGCAGGCTCACCCCTCCACTTT. This encodes CASSLGGAGSPLHF.

This clone has a single count. The chain couples TRBV27 to TRBJ2-7; 11 bases fit TRBD2. CDR1 and CDR2 from the germline V gene are MNHEY and SMNVEV (reference sequence). The CDR3 contains 15 residues. The J segment lost 3 bases and the V segment lost 2 bases, leaving 3 bases of the junction unmatched. DNA for the CDR3: TGTGCCAGCAGTTTAATAGCGGGGGGGAACTACGAGCAGTACTTC. It specifies CASSLIAGGNYEQYF.

This chain uses TRBV5-4 with TRBJ2-7, with TRBD2 matching over 13 bases. Germline lookup yields CDR1 SGHNT and CDR2 YYREEE (reference sequence). The J segment lost 2 bases and the V segment lost 4 bases, leaving 6 bases of the junction unmatched. The CDR3 runs to 16 residues. CDR3 sequence reads: CASSERTSGSPYEQYF. In DNA form, the CDR3 reads TGTGCCAGCAGCGAACGGACTAGCGGGAGTCCCTACGAGCAGTACTTC.

The genes are TRBV7-9 and TRBJ2-7; possible D gene TRBD2, 5 bases. Trimming took off 8 bases at V and 4 bases at J, with 15 bases between the two ends. The CDR3 is 13 amino acids. Germline V CDR1 and CDR2: SEHNR, FQNEAQ (reference sequence). The CDR3 sequence is CASRHERGYEQYF. As DNA, the CDR3 is TGTGCCAGCCGACACGAGAGAGGGTACGAGCAGTACTTC.

The chain employs TRBV7-6 and TRBJ1-1; the D gene is possibly TRBD1 (6 bases). CDR1 and CDR2 (germline): SGHVS, FNYEAQ. This CDR3 is built from 15 residues. Trimming cost V 4 bases and J 0 bases, with 12 bases left between them. The CDR3 loop reads CASSSPQGLNTEAFF. CDR3 sequence (DNA): TGTGCCAGCAGCTCCCCCCAGGGGCTGAACACTGAAGCTTTCTTT.

The rearrangement joins TRBV11-2 to TRBJ2-2; 9 nucleotides align to TRBD1. This CDR3 comprises 16 residues. Germline V gene lookup returns CDR1 SGHAT and CDR2 FQNNGV. Unmatched junction bases numbered 10, after V lost 4 bases and J lost 7 bases. This CDR3 reads CASSSHHRGQGGELFF. The CDR3 DNA reads TGTGCCAGCAGCTCACACCACAGGGGGCAGGGCGGGGAGCTGTTTTTT.

The chain uses TRBV10-3 and TRBJ2-1; no definite D call. V shed 10 bases and J shed 5 bases, with 15 bases lying between them. CDR1 ENHRY and CDR2 SYGVKD come from the germline V gene. This CDR3 contains 13 residues. This chain's CDR3 is CATTHRLDNEQFF. Here the CDR3 DNA reads TGTGCCACTACTCATAGGCTAGACAATGAGCAGTTCTTC.

The V and J genes are TRBV2 and TRBJ1-1; 7 bases align to TRBD1. Germline-derived CDR1 and CDR2 are SNHLY and FYNNEI. The CDR3 loop spans 17 amino acids. V lost 2 bases and J lost 3; bases outside the gene matches: 12. Written as DNA, the CDR3 is TGTGCCAGCAGTGAAATAGGGGCAGGGGGTTTCGACACTGAAGCTTTCTTT. Amino acid sequence: CASSEIGAGGFDTEAFF.

The chain is built from TRBV25-1 and TRBJ1-2; 7 nucleotides agree with TRBD1. Germline CDR1 is MGHDK and CDR2 is SYGVNS. Trimming cost V 5 bases and J 5 bases; bases outside gene matches: 5. This CDR3 has 13 residues. CDR3 loop: CASSTGASYGYTF. The DNA for the CDR3 is TGTGCCAGCAGTACAGGGGCTAGTTATGGCTACACCTTC.

The gene calls are TRBV2 and TRBJ2-7; TRBD1 matches at 8 bases. CDR1 is SNHLY, CDR2 FYNNEI, per germline. This CDR3 has 14 residues. The V gene end was trimmed by 5 bases and the J gene end by 4 bases; junction bases not matched to a gene: 7. CDR3 amino acids: CASSPDRERYEQYF. The CDR3 DNA reads as TGTGCCAGCAGTCCGGACAGGGAACGGTACGAGCAGTACTTC.

This clone was recorded a few times. V and J are TRBV19 and TRBJ2-7; a weak D match, TRBD1 (5 bases). The CDR3 runs to 14 residues. Germline-derived CDR1 and CDR2 are LNHDA and SQIVND (reference sequence). V lost 3 bases and J 5 bases, leaving 14 bases between the germline ends. The CDR3 nucleotides read TGTGCCAGTAGTATGGCCCAGGGAAGCGACGAGCAGTACTTC. It specifies CASSMAQGSDEQYF.

CDR3 region: CASSLFQGDNSPLHF. The CDR3 DNA reads TGTGCCAGCAGTTTATTCCAGGGGGATAATTCACCCCTCCACTTT. The chain is built from TRBV27 and TRBJ1-6, with TRBD1 matching 7 bases. Trimming removed 1 base from V and 5 bases from J; junction bases left unmatched: 2. The CDR3 sequence is 15 residues long. In germline, CDR1 is MNHEY, CDR2 SMNVEV (reference sequence).

The chain carries TRBV7-3 and TRBJ2-5; D gene ambiguous. There are 13 residues in the CDR3. Trimming removed 5 bases at V and 4 bases at J, with 11 bases between. The germline V gene encodes CDR1 SGHTA and CDR2 FQGTGA. The CDR3 protein is CASSPGIRETQYF. The CDR3 DNA sequence: TGTGCCAGCAGCCCAGGTATTCGAGAGACCCAGTACTTC. The full variable domain, in which reference TRBV7-3 and TRBJ2-5 provide the parts outside the CDR3, is GAGVSQTPSNKVTEKGKYVELRCDPISGHTALYWYRQSLGQGPEFLIYFQGTGAADDSGLPNDRFFAVRPEGSVSTLKIQRTERGDSAVYLCASSPGIRETQYFGPGTRLLVL.

The rearrangement joins TRBV28 to TRBJ2-5, with D tentatively TRBD1 (5 bases). The CDR3 is 13 amino acids. Germline lookup yields CDR1 MDHEN and CDR2 SYDVKM. The V gene lost 6 bases and the J gene lost 4 bases, with 12 bases spanning the gap. In DNA form, the CDR3 reads TGTGCCAGCAGGCCAGGGTTGGCAGAGACCCAGTACTTC. This encodes CASRPGLAETQYF.

This rearrangement joins TRBV6-5 to TRBJ1-5; D gene unclear. Per the germline V gene, CDR1 is MNHEY and CDR2 is SVGAGI. This CDR3 has 15 residues. The germline V and J ends were trimmed by 2 bases and 7 bases, with 15 bases remaining between them. The CDR3 protein is CASSYDPWGGQPQHF. In DNA form, the CDR3 reads TGTGCCAGCAGTTACGACCCCTGGGGAGGCCAGCCCCAGCATTTT.

The chain links TRBV28 to TRBJ1-4; D possibly corresponds to TRBD1 (5 bases). The CDR3 totals 15 residues. Germline V lookup: CDR1 MDHEN, CDR2 SYDVKM. Trimming cost V 2 bases and J 7 bases, with 14 bases left between them. The CDR3 DNA follows: TGTGCCAGCAGTTTAGGGGGGGAACTAGGTGAAAAACTGTTTTTT. It specifies CASSLGGELGEKLFF.

This chain connects TRBV9 to TRBJ1-2; the D is unclear. The CDR3 loop spans 15 amino acids. CDR1 and CDR2 from the germline V gene are SGDLS and YYNGEE. V was clipped by 2 bases and J by 0 bases, with 11 bases between them. The CDR3 coding sequence is TGTGCCAGCAGCGTTGGGAGAGTCACTAACTATGGCTACACCTTC. Amino acids: CASSVGRVTNYGYTF.

This clone came up a few times. The V call is TRBV29-1, the J call TRBJ2-1, with 9 nucleotides matching TRBD2. J gave up 6 bases and V 7 bases, and 4 bases lay outside the gene matches. CDR3 length: 12 residues. CDR1 and CDR2 (germline): SQVTM, ANQGSEA. The CDR3 sequence is CSAERGANEQFF. The CDR3 region has the DNA TGCAGCGCCGAGCGGGGGGCCAATGAGCAGTTCTTC.